What follows describes a single T cell receptor (beta chain). There is no known antigen for this receptor. No base qualities exist here, and no much larger clone lies one base off it. This sample is drawn from a study of untreated major depressive disorder (dated by TCRdb to 2017 to 2018). Regarding the complete study: In this cross-sectional case-control comparison, antidepressant-free major depressive disorder patients and individually matched non-depressed controls were compared on T cell phenotype and TCR repertoire. Sequencing followed up flow-cytometry Vbeta 5.1, Vbeta 11 and Vbeta 22 usage differences observed in the whole cohort.

The study at large found these results: Higher TRBV05-01 (Vbeta 5.1) usage among CD4+ T cells of depressed patients compared with controls was confirmed by sequencing, with p = 0.040 in a one-tailed test. For the sequencing comparisons, one-tailed planned tests were applied to only three Vbeta families that had been selected in advance. The top five TRBV05-01 clones in every sequenced subject were all private clones. TRBV25-01 and TRBV02-01 usage followed the flow-cytometry pattern but did not reach statistical significance in the sequencing data. Because of strict matching and exclusion criteria, the study sample was comparatively small, which limits how generalizable the findings are.

Every depressed patient was matched in pairs with a non-depressed control on sex, age, current smoking status and body mass index. European descent was reported for all participants. Controls had no current or lifetime mood disorder and scored 5 or less on the Quick Inventory of Depressive Symptoms-Self Report. Major medical conditions, Axis I/II comorbidities, regular medication or illicit drug use, and drinking over 100 g alcohol a week were all grounds for excluding any participant. Approximately 30 ml of peripheral blood was drawn into EDTA tubes from each participant. Magnetic negative selection with the BD IMag Human CD4 T Lymphocyte Enrichment Set was used to purify CD4+ T cells from thawed PBMCs. Flow cytometry confirmed that the CD4+ enrichment method typically gave around 94% purity. A subgroup of a few case-control pairs, chosen blind to chemokine receptor expression and flow-cytometric repertoire skewing results, underwent TCRbeta sequencing. All blood samples were collected in the morning at 8:00 a.m., and PBMCs were isolated by Ficoll-Hypaque gradient centrifugation. PBMCs were cryopreserved by gradual cooling to -80 degrees C and were kept in liquid nitrogen until assay.

The Qiagen DNeasy Blood and Tissue Kit was used to extract total genomic DNA from the purified CD4+ T cells. Following immunoSEQ immunosequencing protocols, the TCRbeta CDR3 region, as defined by IMGT, was amplified and sequenced. Per the source publication's procedure: Preprocessing of raw sequence data for PCR and sequencing error correction was performed by the immunoSEQ service. Data were loaded into the immunoSEQ Analyzer and further analyzed with VDJtools v1.0.7. The paired Wilcoxon signed-rank test was used to test for differences between patients and controls. Imported from immuneACCESS, the table was reduced by TCRdb to in-frame sequences with V and J called. These copies leave out some clones; in studies compared against another copy, an unresolved V gene accounts for under half, and the cause of the remainder is not known. D and trimming were read from the DNA, whereas the V and J calls and clone size are those reported in that table. This sample holds approximately 21,000 clones; roughly 86% were observed only once. The top ten clonotypes cover approximately 0.47% of the sample.

In the germline V gene, CDR1 corresponds to SGHDT and CDR2 to YYEEEE. The CDR3, cysteine through phenylalanine, is 16 amino acids long. The retained sequence is limited to the CDR3, 48 bases, with the frame set at the first base. Germline trimming amounts to 0 bases on V and 2 bases on J, with 8 as the count of junction bases outside the gene matches. This TCR was recovered from a woman aged 40 to 50 in good health. The V and J genes are TRBV5-6 and TRBJ2-7, with 7 bases in between that match TRBD1. Specimen: CD4+ T cells from PBMCs. The DNA sequence follows: TGTGCCAGCAGCTTGGCCCGTCGGCAGGGGGCCTACGAGCAGTACTTC. Its product reads: CASSLARRQGAYEQYF.